The text below deals with one T cell receptor beta chain. Its specificity is not known. This entry belongs to a study of beta chain features in type 1 diabetes. Of the isolated RNA, all was reverse transcribed, and so the sequenced material was expressed TCRB transcripts. Libraries were prepared by immunoSEQ multiplex PCR; TCRdb keeps only in-frame clonotypes and omits some of them. The sample lists about 150,000 clones; approximately 12% were seen once. Broader study findings: PCR might favor shorter templates, but any such skew would affect patients and controls equally.

The CDR3 has 17 amino acids. V was pared by 1 base and J by 7 bases, with 14 bases of the junction left unmatched. CDR1 and CDR2 from the germline V gene are SGHRS and YFSETQ. The chain combines TRBV5-1 with TRBJ2-1; 7 bases fit TRBD2. This sequence was found in a man in his late teens or twenties in good health. Material for sequencing was central memory CD4+ T cells from blood. The CDR3 DNA reads as TGCGCCAGCAGCTTGAGTCCTAGGGCGGGAGATGGGAATGAGCAGTTCTTC. It yields the protein CASSLSPRAGDGNEQFF. Complete variable domain (other parts from reference TRBV5-1 and TRBJ2-1): KAGVTQTPRYLIKTRGQQVTLSCSPISGHRSVSWYQQTPGQGLQFLFEYFSETQRNKGNFPGRFSGRQFSNSRSEMNVSTLELGDSALYLCASSLSPRAGDGNEQFFGPGTRLTVL.